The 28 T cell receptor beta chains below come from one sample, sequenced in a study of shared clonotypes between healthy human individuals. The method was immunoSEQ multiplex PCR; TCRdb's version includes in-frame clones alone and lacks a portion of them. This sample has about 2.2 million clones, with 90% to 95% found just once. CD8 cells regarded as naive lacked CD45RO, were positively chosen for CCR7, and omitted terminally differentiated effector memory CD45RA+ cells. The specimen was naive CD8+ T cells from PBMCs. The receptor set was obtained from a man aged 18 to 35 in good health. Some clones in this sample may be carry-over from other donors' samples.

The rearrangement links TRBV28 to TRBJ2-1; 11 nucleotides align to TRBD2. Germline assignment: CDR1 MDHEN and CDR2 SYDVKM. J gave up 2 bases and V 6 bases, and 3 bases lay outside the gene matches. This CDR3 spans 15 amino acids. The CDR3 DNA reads TGTGCCAGCAGCCGGGGACTAGCGGCCTACAATGAGCAGTTCTTC. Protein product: CASSRGLAAYNEQFF.

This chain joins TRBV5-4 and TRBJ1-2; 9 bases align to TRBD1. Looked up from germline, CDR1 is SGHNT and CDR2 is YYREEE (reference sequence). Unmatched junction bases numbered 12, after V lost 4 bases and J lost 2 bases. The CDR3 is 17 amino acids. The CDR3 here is CASSPGRDRDENYGYTF. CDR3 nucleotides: TGTGCCAGCAGCCCCGGCCGGGACAGGGACGAAAACTATGGCTACACCTTC.

The CDR3 is CASSQLPGQGNTIYF. CDR3 nucleotides: TGTGCCAGCAGCCAACTGCCAGGGCAAGGAAACACCATATATTTT. This sequence joins TRBV7-6 and TRBJ1-3; maybe TRBD1 (5 bases). Deletions cut 5 bases from V and 4 bases from J, with 15 bases between. This CDR3 contains 15 residues. Per germline, CDR1 SGHVS and CDR2 FNYEAQ.

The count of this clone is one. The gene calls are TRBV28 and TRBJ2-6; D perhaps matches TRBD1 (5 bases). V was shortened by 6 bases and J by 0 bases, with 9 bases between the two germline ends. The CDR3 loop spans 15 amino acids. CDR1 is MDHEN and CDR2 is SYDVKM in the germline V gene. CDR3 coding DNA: TGTGCCAGCAGCAACAGGCGCTCTGGGGCCAACGTCCTGACTTTC. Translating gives CASSNRRSGANVLTF.

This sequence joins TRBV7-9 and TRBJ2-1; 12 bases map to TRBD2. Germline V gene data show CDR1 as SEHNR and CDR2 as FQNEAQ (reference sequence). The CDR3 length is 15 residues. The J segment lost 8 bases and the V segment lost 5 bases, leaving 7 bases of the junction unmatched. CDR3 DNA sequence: TGTGCCAGCAGCCCCAGACTAGCGGGAGCTTATGAGCAGTTCTTC. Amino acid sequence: CASSPRLAGAYEQFF.

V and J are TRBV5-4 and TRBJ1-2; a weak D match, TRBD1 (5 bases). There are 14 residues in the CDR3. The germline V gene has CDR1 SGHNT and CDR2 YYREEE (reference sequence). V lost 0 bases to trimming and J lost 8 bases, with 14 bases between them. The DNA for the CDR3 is TGTGCCAGCAGCTTGGATAGAGGGGCGCGAGGCTACACCTTC. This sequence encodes CASSLDRGARGYTF.

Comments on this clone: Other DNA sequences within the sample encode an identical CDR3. The CDR3 loop is CASSPRLSGANVLTF. In nucleotides, the CDR3 is TGTGCCAGCAGCCCCCGGCTCTCTGGGGCCAACGTCCTGACTTTC. This chain links TRBV27 with TRBJ2-6; no clear D gene. From germline, CDR1 is MNHEY and CDR2 SMNVEV (reference sequence). This CDR3 contains 15 residues. Trimming took 6 bases from V and 0 from J, leaving 9 bases between them.

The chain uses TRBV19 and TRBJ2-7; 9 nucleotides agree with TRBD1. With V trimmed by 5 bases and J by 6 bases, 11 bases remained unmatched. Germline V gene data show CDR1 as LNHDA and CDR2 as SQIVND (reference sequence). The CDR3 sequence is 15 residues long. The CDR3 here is CASSLGTGRFAEQYF. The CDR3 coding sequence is TGTGCCAGTAGTCTCGGGACAGGGAGGTTCGCCGAGCAGTACTTC.

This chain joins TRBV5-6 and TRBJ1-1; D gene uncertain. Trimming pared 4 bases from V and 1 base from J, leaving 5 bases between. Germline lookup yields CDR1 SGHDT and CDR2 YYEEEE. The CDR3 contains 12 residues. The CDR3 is CASSHQNTEAFF. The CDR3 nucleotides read TGTGCCAGCAGCCACCAGAACACTGAAGCTTTCTTT.

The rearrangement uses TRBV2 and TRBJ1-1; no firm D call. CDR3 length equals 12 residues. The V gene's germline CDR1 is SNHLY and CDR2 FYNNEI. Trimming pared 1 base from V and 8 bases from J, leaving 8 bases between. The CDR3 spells CASSEEFTEAFF. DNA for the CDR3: TGTGCCAGCAGTGAAGAGTTCACCGAAGCTTTCTTT.

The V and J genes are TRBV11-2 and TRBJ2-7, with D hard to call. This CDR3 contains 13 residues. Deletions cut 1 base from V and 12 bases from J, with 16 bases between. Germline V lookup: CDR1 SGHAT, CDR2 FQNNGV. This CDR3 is CASSLGLPGFPYF. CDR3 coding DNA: TGTGCCAGCAGCTTAGGATTGCCGGGTTTTCCGTACTTC.

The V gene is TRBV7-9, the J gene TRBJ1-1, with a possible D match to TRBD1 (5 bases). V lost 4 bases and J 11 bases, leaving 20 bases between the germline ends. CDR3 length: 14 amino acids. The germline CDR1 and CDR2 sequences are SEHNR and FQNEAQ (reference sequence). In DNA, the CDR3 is TGTGCCAGCAGCTCCCTGGGGGGAACGGGGCAGGCTTTCTTT. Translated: CASSSLGGTGQAFF. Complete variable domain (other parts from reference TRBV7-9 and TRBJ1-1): DTGVSQNPRHKITKRGQNVTFRCDPISEHNRLYWYRQTLGQGPEFLTYFQNEAQLEKSRLLSDRFSAERPKGSFSTLEIQRTEQGDSAMYLCASSSLGGTGQAFFGQGTRLTVV.

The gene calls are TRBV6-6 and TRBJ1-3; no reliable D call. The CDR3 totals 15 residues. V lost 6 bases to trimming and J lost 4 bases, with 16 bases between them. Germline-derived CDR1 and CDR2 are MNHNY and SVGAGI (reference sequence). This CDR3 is CASSYPRGGGNTIYF. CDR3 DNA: TGTGCCAGCAGCTACCCCCGGGGAGGCGGAAACACCATATATTTT.

CDR3 DNA: TGTGCCAGTAGTACCCGACTAGCGGTGGATGAGCAGTTCTTC. Amino acids: CASSTRLAVDEQFF. The V and J genes are TRBV19 and TRBJ2-1; 9 nucleotides align to TRBD2. Trimming at V came to 4 bases and at J to 8 bases, leaving 6 bases not matched to a gene. Germline V gene sequence: CDR1 LNHDA, CDR2 SQIVND (reference sequence). The CDR3 extends over 14 amino acids.

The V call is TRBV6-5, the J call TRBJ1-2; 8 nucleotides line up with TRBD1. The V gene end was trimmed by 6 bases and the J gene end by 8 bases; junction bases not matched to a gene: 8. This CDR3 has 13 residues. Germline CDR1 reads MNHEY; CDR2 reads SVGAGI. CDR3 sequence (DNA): TGTGCCAGCAGCCTTCAGGGGGCGCCGGGCTACACCTTC. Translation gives CASSLQGAPGYTF.

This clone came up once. CDR3: CASGLGGGVVNEQFF. The DNA of the CDR3 is TGTGCTAGTGGTTTGGGTGGGGGAGTGGTCAATGAGCAGTTCTTC. This rearrangement joins TRBV12-5 to TRBJ2-1; the D call may be TRBD1 or TRBD2 (5 bases each). The ends were cut back, 1 base at V and 6 bases at J, with 13 bases in the middle. The CDR3 is made up of 15 amino acids. CDR1 is LGHNT and CDR2 is FRNRAP in the germline V gene.

This CDR3 reads CASSPTRGQGEGETQYF. CDR3 coding DNA: TGTGCCAGCTCACCGACTAGGGGACAGGGCGAGGGAGAGACCCAGTACTTC. The chain couples TRBV18 to TRBJ2-5; 9 positions match TRBD1. V dropped 3 bases and J dropped 4; count of bases not matched to a gene: 12. CDR1 is KGHSH and CDR2 is LQKENI in the germline V gene. The CDR3 sequence is 17 residues long.

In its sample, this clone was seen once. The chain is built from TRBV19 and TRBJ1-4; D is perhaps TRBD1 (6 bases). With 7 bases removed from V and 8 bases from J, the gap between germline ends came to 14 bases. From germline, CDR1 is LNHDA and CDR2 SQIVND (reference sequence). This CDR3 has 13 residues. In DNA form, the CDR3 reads TGTGCCAGTACGGACCAGGGGAGCGAAAAACTGTTTTTT. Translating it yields CASTDQGSEKLFF. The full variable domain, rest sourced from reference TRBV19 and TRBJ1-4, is DGGITQSPKYLFRKEGQNVTLSCEQNLNHDAMYWYRQDPGQGLRLIYYSQIVNDFQKGDIAEGYSVSREKKESFPLTVTSAQKNPTAFYLCASTDQGSEKLFFGSGTQLSVL.

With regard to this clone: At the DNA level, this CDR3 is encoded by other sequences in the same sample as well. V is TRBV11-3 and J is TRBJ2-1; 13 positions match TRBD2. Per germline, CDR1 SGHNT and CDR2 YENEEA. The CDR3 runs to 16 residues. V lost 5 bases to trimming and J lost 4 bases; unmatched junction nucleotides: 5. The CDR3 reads CASSPRTSGGYNEQFF. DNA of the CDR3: TGTGCCAGCAGCCCCCGGACTAGCGGGGGTTACAATGAGCAGTTCTTC.

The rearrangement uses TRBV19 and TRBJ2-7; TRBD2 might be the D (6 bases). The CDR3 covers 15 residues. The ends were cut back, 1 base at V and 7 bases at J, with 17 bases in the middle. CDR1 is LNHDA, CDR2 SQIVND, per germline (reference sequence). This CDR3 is CASSIVASAPGEQYF. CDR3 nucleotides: TGTGCCAGTAGTATAGTCGCTAGCGCCCCTGGTGAGCAGTACTTC.

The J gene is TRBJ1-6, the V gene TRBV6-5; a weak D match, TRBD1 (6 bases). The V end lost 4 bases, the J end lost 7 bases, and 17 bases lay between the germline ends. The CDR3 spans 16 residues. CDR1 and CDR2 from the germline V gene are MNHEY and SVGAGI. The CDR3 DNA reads TGTGCCAGCAGTTCACTCGTGGCAGGGGAGAATTCACCCCTCCACTTT. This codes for CASSSLVAGENSPLHF.

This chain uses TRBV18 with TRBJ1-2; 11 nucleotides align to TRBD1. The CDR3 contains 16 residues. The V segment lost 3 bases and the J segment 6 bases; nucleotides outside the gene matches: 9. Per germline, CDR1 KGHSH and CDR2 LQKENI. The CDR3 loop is CASSPRPDRGLDGYTF. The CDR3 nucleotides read TGTGCCAGCTCACCGAGACCGGACAGGGGGCTTGATGGCTACACCTTC.

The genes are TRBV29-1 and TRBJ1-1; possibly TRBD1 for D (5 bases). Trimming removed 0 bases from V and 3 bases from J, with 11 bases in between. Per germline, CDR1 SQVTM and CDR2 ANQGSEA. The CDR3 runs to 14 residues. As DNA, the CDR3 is TGCAGCGTTGAAGAAGCGACAGCTTACACTGAAGCTTTCTTT. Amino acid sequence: CSVEEATAYTEAFF. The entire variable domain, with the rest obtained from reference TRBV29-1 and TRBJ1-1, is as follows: SAVISQKPSRDICQRGTSLTIQCQVDSQVTMMFWYRQQPGQSLTLIATANQGSEATYESGFVIDKFPISRPNLTFSTLTVSNMSPEDSSIYLCSVEEATAYTEAFFGQGTRLTVV.

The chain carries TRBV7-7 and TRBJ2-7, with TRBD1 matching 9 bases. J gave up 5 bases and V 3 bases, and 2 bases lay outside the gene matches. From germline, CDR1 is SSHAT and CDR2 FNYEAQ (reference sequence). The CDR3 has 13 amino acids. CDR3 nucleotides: TGTGCCAGCAGCTTGGACAGGGGAAACGAGCAGTACTTC. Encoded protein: CASSLDRGNEQYF.

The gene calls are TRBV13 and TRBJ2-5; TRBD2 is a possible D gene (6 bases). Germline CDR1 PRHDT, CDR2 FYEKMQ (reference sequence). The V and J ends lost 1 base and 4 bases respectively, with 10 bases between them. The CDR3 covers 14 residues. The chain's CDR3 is CASSLAGSGETQYF. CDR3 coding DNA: TGTGCCAGCAGCTTAGCCGGGAGTGGAGAGACCCAGTACTTC.

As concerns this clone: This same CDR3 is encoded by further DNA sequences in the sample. The CDR3 DNA reads TGTGCCAGTAGCCTCCTCCCGGGACAGGGCCACGAGCAGTACTTC. Amino acids: CASSLLPGQGHEQYF. The rearrangement joins TRBV28 to TRBJ2-7; 9 positions agree with TRBD1. The germline V gene encodes CDR1 MDHEN and CDR2 SYDVKM. The CDR3 consists of 15 residues. The ends lost 9 bases at V and 5 bases at J; junction bases unmatched: 14.

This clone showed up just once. CDR3 region: CASSHSGRNTGELFF. The CDR3 DNA is TGTGCCAGCAGTCATAGCGGGCGAAACACCGGGGAGCTGTTTTTT. The J gene is TRBJ2-2, the V gene TRBV6-5, with 7 bases that match TRBD2. The CDR3 is 15 amino acids. The J segment lost 2 bases and the V segment lost 5 bases, leaving 5 bases of the junction unmatched. Germline values: CDR1 MNHEY, CDR2 SVGAGI.

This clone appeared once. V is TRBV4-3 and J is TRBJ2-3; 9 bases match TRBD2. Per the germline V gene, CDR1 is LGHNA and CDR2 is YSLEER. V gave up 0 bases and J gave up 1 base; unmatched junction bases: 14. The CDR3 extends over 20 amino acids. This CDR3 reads CASSQDIEREALKGTDTQYF. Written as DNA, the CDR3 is TGCGCCAGCAGCCAAGATATCGAGCGGGAGGCACTTAAGGGCACAGATACGCAGTATTTT.